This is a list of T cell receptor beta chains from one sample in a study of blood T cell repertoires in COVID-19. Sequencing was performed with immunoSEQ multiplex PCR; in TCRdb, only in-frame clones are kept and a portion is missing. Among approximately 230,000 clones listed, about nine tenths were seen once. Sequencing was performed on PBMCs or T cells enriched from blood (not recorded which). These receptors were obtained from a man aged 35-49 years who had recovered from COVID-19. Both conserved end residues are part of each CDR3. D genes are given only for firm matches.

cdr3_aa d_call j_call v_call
CASSWTGAWNTEAFF TRBD1 TRBJ1-1 TRBV5-1
CASSSGGLGEKLFF NA TRBJ1-4 TRBV28
CASSSGQVSYEQYF TRBD1 TRBJ2-7 TRBV13
CASRKQGAGNIQYF NA TRBJ2-4 TRBV6-5
CASGQGASYEQYF TRBD1 TRBJ2-7 TRBV6-5
CASSSGTSGNNEQFF TRBD2 TRBJ2-1 TRBV5-1
CASSQSTSTIDTQYF NA TRBJ2-3 TRBV18
CASSLIRQGALNTEAFF TRBD1 TRBJ1-1 TRBV11-3
CASRYPPGLTSYEQYF NA TRBJ2-7 TRBV2
CASSPRDSSGNTIYF TRBD1 TRBJ1-3 TRBV18
CASSARPRDGYTF NA TRBJ1-2 TRBV19
CAWSVFLASTDTQYF NA TRBJ2-3 TRBV30
CASRDRPNEKLFF TRBD1 TRBJ1-4 TRBV2
CASSAGTGALNSPLHF TRBD1 TRBJ1-6 TRBV5-5
CASSPGGDEQYF TRBD2 TRBJ2-7 TRBV27
CATWVGDSQETQYF TRBD1 TRBJ2-5 TRBV19
CASSLAVGTGASPLHF TRBD1 TRBJ1-6 TRBV5-1
CASSEGLAEINEQFF TRBD2 TRBJ2-1 TRBV2
CASSLASGGFNEQFF TRBD2 TRBJ2-1 TRBV13
CASSTGNTIYF NA TRBJ1-3 TRBV18
CASSEAQGIGEQFF NA TRBJ2-1 TRBV6-1
CASSLSGRTYEQYF NA TRBJ2-7 TRBV6-5
CASSLVPGEETQYF NA TRBJ2-5 TRBV5-1
CASTRAVYQPQHF NA TRBJ1-5 TRBV2
CASSPTTGDNSPLHF TRBD1 TRBJ1-6 TRBV18
CASSSDRGEPQHF TRBD1 TRBJ1-5 TRBV7-3
CASSHCTADSGNTIYF NA TRBJ1-3 TRBV23-1
CASTEADGVQETQYF NA TRBJ2-5 TRBV19
CAISASSSNEQYF NA TRBJ2-7 TRBV10-3
CASSLGQFFGNTIYF NA TRBJ1-3 TRBV5-1
CASSPETGGTEAFF TRBD1 TRBJ1-1 TRBV7-9
CASSLTGQGDGDGYTF TRBD1 TRBJ1-2 TRBV7-3
CASSVAGTGDEQYF TRBD1 TRBJ2-7 TRBV9
CASERGPFSYNEQFF NA TRBJ2-1 TRBV28
CAIGGAPYNEQFF NA TRBJ2-1 TRBV10-3
CASSLVVSIQETQYF NA TRBJ2-5 TRBV7-2
CSVGEVTGELQFF TRBD1 TRBJ2-1 TRBV29-1
CASSPSPGLAIYNEQFF TRBD2 TRBJ2-1 TRBV7-8
CASSLEGIAGGDPDTQYF TRBD2 TRBJ2-3 TRBV11-2
CASSPEGLAGETQYF NA TRBJ2-5 TRBV5-1
CASSPSFGTPLDEQFF NA TRBJ2-1 TRBV3-1/TRBV3-2
CASSSYQGHPYNEQFF NA TRBJ2-1 TRBV11-2
CASSLSPSHRWSYGYTF NA TRBJ1-2 TRBV27
CASSFGTRASSGNTIYF NA TRBJ1-3 TRBV7-2
CASSRGQGGSFYEQYF TRBD1 TRBJ2-7 TRBV3-1/TRBV3-2
CASSLSPSWSNEQFF NA TRBJ2-1 TRBV27
CASSSGQGRGNYGYTF TRBD1 TRBJ1-2 TRBV3-1/TRBV3-2
CASSLISIRGADQPQHF NA TRBJ1-5 TRBV7-8
CASSLDQGAVWPYNEQFF TRBD1 TRBJ2-1 TRBV5-1
CATGTGGTGELFF TRBD1 TRBJ2-2 TRBV10-3